These 14 T cell receptor beta chains were all obtained from the same sample, sequenced in a study of CD4 T cells in relation to SARS-CoV-2 and coronaviruses. Here immunoSEQ multiplex PCR was the method, and the copy in TCRdb shows in-frame clones only, minus some. The sample lists approximately 18,000 clones, roughly 80% seen once, with 30% to 35% in the top ten. No antigen has been identified for these receptors. The unexposed donors gave CD4+ T cells in 2011-2018, prior to COVID-19. Isolation of CD4+ T cells took place after approximately 10 days in culture. Sequencing used CD4+ T cells from PBMCs, cultured in vitro. All receptors come from a human donor in good health.

This chain links TRBV19 with TRBJ1-6; D ambiguous. This CDR3 is built from 14 residues. Germline assignment: CDR1 LNHDA and CDR2 SQIVND (reference sequence). V gave up 1 base and J gave up 7 bases, with 8 bases separating them. The CDR3 is CASSIAGVNSPLHF. The CDR3 nucleotides are TGTGCCAGTAGTATAGCAGGTGTGAATTCACCCCTCCACTTT.

The chain combines TRBV19 with TRBJ1-5; the D is unclear. The CDR3 is 14 amino acids. V was clipped by 5 bases and J by 1 base, with 9 bases between them. CDR1 and CDR2 (germline): LNHDA, SQIVND (reference sequence). CDR3 amino acids: CASSLPISNQPQHF. CDR3 coding DNA: TGTGCCAGTAGTTTACCAATAAGCAATCAGCCCCAGCATTTT.

The rearrangement links TRBV6-5 to TRBJ1-2; D ambiguous. V was cut by 6 bases and J by 6 bases, with 17 bases left in between. The CDR3 is made up of 14 amino acids. Germline lookup yields CDR1 MNHEY and CDR2 SVGAGI. CDR3 nucleotides: TGTGCCAGCAGCTTGGAGGGATGGTCGGATGGCTACACCTTC. Amino acids: CASSLEGWSDGYTF.

This clone was seen more than once but under ten times. The chain combines TRBV4-3 with TRBJ2-2, with a tentative D call TRBD2 (6 bases). The germline gives CDR1 LGHNA, CDR2 YSLEER. This CDR3 is built from 17 residues. V lost 1 base and J lost 6, with 18 bases in between. The CDR3 DNA follows: TGCGCCAGCAGCCAAGCCCGGGCCGGGGAGGTAGCCGGGGAGCTGTTTTTT. This sequence encodes CASSQARAGEVAGELFF.

This sequence joins TRBV6-6 and TRBJ1-3; no firm D call. The CDR3 has 13 residues. V was pared by 5 bases and J by 0 bases, with 5 bases between. Germline CDR1 is MNHNY and CDR2 is SVGAGI (reference sequence). CDR3 amino acids: CASSASSGNTIYF. In nucleotides, the CDR3 is TGTGCCAGCAGTGCCAGCTCTGGAAACACCATATATTTT.

V is TRBV10-3 and J is TRBJ2-7; D is undetermined. V was trimmed by 5 bases and J by 6 bases, leaving 11 bases between them. The CDR3 runs to 12 residues. The germline V gene encodes CDR1 ENHRY and CDR2 SYGVKD. CDR3 protein: CAISWVLGEQYF. The CDR3 DNA is TGTGCCATCAGTTGGGTTTTGGGCGAGCAGTACTTC.

This chain connects TRBV21-1 to TRBJ2-3; the table names TRBD2, a call not compared with the DNA. TRBV21-1 is designated a pseudogene. The CDR3 is 24 amino acids. The CDR3 spells CASSKERIKEGGLAGGLSTDTQYF. Written as DNA, the CDR3 is TGTGCCAGCAGCAAGGAGAGGATCAAGGAGGGGGGACTAGCGGGGGGGCTAAGCACAGATACGCAGTATTTT.

The chain combines TRBV2 with TRBJ1-1, with D uncertain. In germline, CDR1 is SNHLY, CDR2 FYNNEI. The CDR3 runs 14 residues. Trimming cost V 2 bases and J 1 base, with 8 bases left between them. CDR3 protein: CASSERPGNTEAFF. In DNA form, the CDR3 reads TGTGCCAGCAGTGAACGGCCGGGGAACACTGAAGCTTTCTTT.

The chain links TRBV12-5 to TRBJ2-7, with D perhaps TRBD1 (6 bases). Trimming took 7 bases from V and 6 from J, leaving 16 bases between them. The length of the CDR3 is 13 residues. Germline assignment: CDR1 LGHNT and CDR2 FRNRAP. The CDR3 coding sequence is TGTGCTAGTGCCCCCCAGGGGCGGAGCGAGCAGTACTTC. Translating gives CASAPQGRSEQYF.

The chain uses TRBV10-3 and TRBJ1-5; a weak D match, TRBD1 (6 bases). Per germline, CDR1 ENHRY and CDR2 SYGVKD. The V gene lost 4 bases and the J gene lost 0 bases, with 19 bases spanning the gap. The CDR3 loop spans 18 amino acids. In DNA form, the CDR3 reads TGTGCCATCAGTGTAAACAGGGCTTCCCGGGGTAGCAATCAGCCCCAGCATTTT. Translation gives CAISVNRASRGSNQPQHF.

The chain is built from TRBV7-9 and TRBJ1-2, with no clear D. CDR3 length: 15 amino acids. The V gene's germline CDR1 is SEHNR and CDR2 FQNEAQ (reference sequence). Trimming pared 1 base from V and 5 bases from J, leaving 14 bases between. Here the CDR3 reads CASSLEVGRGYGYTF. The DNA of the CDR3 is TGTGCCAGCAGCTTAGAGGTTGGGAGAGGGTATGGCTACACCTTC.

The genes are TRBV7-2 and TRBJ2-1; 8 bases are shared with TRBD2. This CDR3 comprises 16 residues. V lost 2 bases and J lost 7; bases outside the gene matches: 10. Germline V gene lookup returns CDR1 SGHTA and CDR2 FQGNSA. CDR3 nucleotide sequence: TGTGCCAGCAGCTTATCTACTAGCGGAGGGGTAAATGAGCAGTTCTTC. It translates to CASSLSTSGGVNEQFF.

The chain couples TRBV7-2 to TRBJ1-2, with D perhaps matching TRBD1 (6 bases). Trimming took off 8 bases at V and 4 bases at J, with 14 bases between the two ends. This CDR3 is built from 13 residues. Germline values: CDR1 SGHTA, CDR2 FQGNSA. This CDR3 reads CASRQVPPYGYTF. CDR3 nucleotides: TGTGCCAGCCGACAGGTTCCTCCCTATGGCTACACCTTC.

The chain is built from TRBV18 and TRBJ2-7; the D gene is possibly TRBD1 (5 bases). Trimming left V 2 bases short and J 3 bases short, with 11 bases between. The germline CDR1 and CDR2 sequences are KGHSH and LQKENI. The CDR3 runs 14 residues. CDR3 protein: CASSPESTGYEQYF. The CDR3 DNA follows: TGTGCCAGCTCACCAGAGAGTACAGGCTACGAGCAGTACTTC.